This T cell receptor beta chain appears in the sequencing data of a study of T-cell memory formation after mild COVID-19 (dated by TCRdb to the early 2020s). Regarding the research as a whole: Most TCR sequence clusters were specific to one of the two donors. In two donors, T-cell clones that expanded and contracted after mild COVID-19 were tracked by sequencing TCRalpha and TCRbeta repertoires over time. Two young, previously healthy adult volunteers, one female and one male, were included in the cohort.

As to this clonotype: This clone's antigen is unknown. Per-nucleotide qualities are absent, and no much larger clonotype sits a single base away.

V and J are truncated by 0 bases and 8 bases respectively, leaving an intervening sequence of 13 bases. Per the germline V gene, LGHNA is the CDR1 and YSLEER is the CDR2. Inclusive of the bounding cysteine and phenylalanine, the CDR3 is 15 residues long. Only the CDR3 DNA is retained, 45 bases long and in frame from the first base. Ficoll-Paque density gradient centrifugation was the method used to isolate PBMCs. Study-wide findings and limitations: From day 15 to 85, contracting clones showed balanced CD4/CD8 phenotypes, whereas a second wave of clones that expanded from day 15 to 37 leaned towards CD4+. The study included only two mild cases, and larger cohorts that include severe cases with pre-infection samples were judged to be necessary. Some responding clones were found in pre-infection memory, which suggests that pre-existing cross-reactive memory T cells took part in the SARS-CoV-2 response. Contracting CD4+ clones were located mainly in the CM and EM memory subsets, whereas CD8+ clones were found to be enriched in EMRA. The second-wave clones that peaked on day 37 were not confirmed to be SARS-CoV-2 specific.

The sequencing machine was an Illumina NovaSeq 6000. cDNA libraries for TCRalpha and TCRbeta were prepared by 5'RACE using constant-segment primers, with sample barcodes and unique molecular identifiers added. Trizol reagent was used to extract RNA from every sample. Libraries were amplified in two PCR steps, with a second sample barcode and Illumina TruSeq adapters added in the second step. The libraries were sequenced on an Illumina NovaSeq using 2 x 150 bp paired-end reads. The paper's processing steps were these. The reads were demultiplexed and collapsed into UMI-guided consensus sequences using migec v1.2.7. Using mixcr v2.1.11, the UMI consensuses were aligned to TRA and TRB V and J templates and assembled into clonotypes. A clonotype was counted as expanded or contracted only if both edgeR and NoisET called the change significant, with noise models trained on biological replicates. edgeR calls used a false discovery rate-adjusted p below 0.01 and a log2 fold-change threshold of 1. As an exploratory analysis of dynamics, PCA with hierarchical clustering was applied to max-normalized trajectories of the 1000 most abundant clonotypes. Separately sequenced CD4+ and CD8+ repertoires were used to assign the CD4 or CD8 phenotype of responding clones. TCRdb applied fastp at Q25 and MiXCR to the public reads, then kept only in-frame beta chains. All rows with the same CDR3 protein become a single entry with the most common DNA and genes. What appears here as the V and J calls and clone size reflects TCRdb's work, not the paper's. Here the sample has 540,000 or so distinct CDR3 sequences; 20% occur a single time. In total, the top ten clones hold around 12% of the sample.

Source material: PBMCs or a T cell subset sorted from them (not recorded which). The TCR was taken from an adult woman who had mild COVID-19 (a few samples of this study predate the infection). The sample titles of this study are shuffled in the database, so cell type and time point are left out; the donor was told from shared clones. The chain links TRBV4-3 with TRBJ1-4; possibly the D gene is TRBD1, per 6 matching bases. The DNA sequence is given as TGCGCCAGCAGCCAAGATCAGGGGCTAGGGGAAAAACTGTTTTTT. This translates into CASSQDQGLGEKLFF.